The entry below gives a single T cell receptor (beta chain) sequence along with its context. Which antigen it targets is not known. No base qualities exist here, and no much larger clone lies one base off it. The immunoSEQ Assay, a bias-controlled multiplex PCR, was used to amplify TCRbeta CDR3 regions from genomic DNA. Per the source publication's procedure: Within the assay, amplification of reference gene primers was used to estimate how many nucleated cells each sample contained. Sequence reads were collapsed and filtered to measure the absolute abundance of every unique TCRbeta CDR3 rearrangement. For each sample, productive Simpson clonality was calculated by taking the square root of Simpson's diversity index across productive rearrangements. Here the immuneACCESS table is served through TCRdb, limited to in-frame sequences with V and J called. Missing clones are a known gap in these copies; in checked studies unresolved V genes cover under half, and the rest lacks a known reason. The V and J calls and clone size were taken over from that table, and D and trimming were inferred from the DNA. A total of about 340,000 clones appear in this sample, about 90% of them only once. The biggest ten clones account for around 6% of the sample.

One collaborating source in Seattle enrolled patients during active infection and followed them longitudinally through the course of disease. Each collaborating institution followed its own protocols to collect whole blood in K2EDTA tubes. For TCRbeta analysis, collaborators shipped samples as frozen whole blood, isolated PBMCs, or DNA extracted from either of those sample types. Ends trimmed: V by 8 bases, J by 6 bases; bases unmatched to a gene: 5. From a lookup of the germline V gene (reference sequence), CDR1 and CDR2 are DFQATT and SNEGSKA. The CDR3 contains 11 residues, cysteine and phenylalanine counted. Only the CDR3 DNA is retained, 33 bases long and in frame from the first base. The record originates from a study of blood T cell repertoires in COVID-19 (TCRdb year 2020). Turning to the overall study: The collaborator samples originated in the United States, Italy and Spain and spanned the acute and convalescent phases of COVID-19. The prospective study material was composed of cDNA or gDNA derived from T cells, B-cell-depleted T cells, or PBMCs. Subjects who had been exposed to COVID-19, were actively infected with it, or had recovered from it provided the deeply sampled blood TCRbeta repertoires that made up the dataset. The repertoires were released in a freely available public database meant as a resource for research on the immune response to SARS-CoV-2. The samples were drawn from two sources: the first 160 participants of the ongoing ImmuneRACE study, and 1,000 to 1,500 subjects contributed by 6 global collaborators. The sample metadata nearly always contained a de-identified subject ID, COVID-19 status, age in years and sex. Where available, HLA class I and class II types were taken from metadata supplied by the sample provider and were not determined by assay-based typing.

Points the paper makes about the study in general: The quantity of clinical and demographic metadata differed by source and by participant and was supplied without curation.

This clonotype was sampled from a woman between 50 and 59 years old with COVID-19, enrolled during active disease. This sequence uses TRBV20-1 and TRBJ1-2, with 8 junctional bases fitting TRBD1. Sequencing input: peripheral blood. The CDR3 protein is CSTQGADGYTF. The sequence in DNA is TGCAGTACCCAGGGGGCTGATGGCTACACCTTC.